The rows below give T cell receptor beta chains drawn from one sample of a study of control samples from healthy donors and cancer patients. Using immunoSEQ multiplex PCR, the repertoire was profiled, and TCRdb retains in-frame clones only, with some absent. The sample lists about 120,000 clones, 93% seen once, with more than 2% in the top ten. The material sequenced was blood. The receptors come from a man aged 30 to 45 in good health. Each CDR3 is given with its conserved first and last residue. Fields, in order: D gene, clone size, V gene, J gene, CDR3 DNA, CDR3 protein. A D gene is named only where the DNA matches it firmly. Expanded clones get a size class; other rows say once, few or many, or leave the size out.

-	-	TRBV27	TRBJ2-3	TGTGCCAGCAGTTTAAGGGGGGGTTGGGTGGCTACGCAGTATTTT	CASSLRGGWVATQYF
-	-	TRBV11-3	TRBJ2-3	TGTGCCAGCAGCCCAGAGACGTTCACAGATACGCAGTATTTT	CASSPETFTDTQYF
-	-	TRBV5-1	TRBJ2-2	TGCGCCAGCAGCTTGGGAGGGGTGACCGGGGAGCTGTTTTTT	CASSLGGVTGELFF
-	-	TRBV5-1	TRBJ1-1	TGCGCCAGCAATTTTCTCAAACGGGGGACTGAAGCTTTCTTT	CASNFLKRGTEAFF
-	-	TRBV27	TRBJ1-1	TGTGCCAGCAGTCCGCAGCTCGGCAAAGCTTTCTTT	CASSPQLGKAFF
-	-	TRBV5-6	TRBJ2-1	TGTGCCAGCAGCTTCGACCCCGGAAAAGGGTCTGAGCAGTTCTTC	CASSFDPGKGSEQFF
-	-	TRBV7-2	TRBJ2-3	TGTGCCAGCAGCTTAGGTGCGGGGCCTTTCACAGATACGCAGTATTTT	CASSLGAGPFTDTQYF
-	once	TRBV3-1/TRBV3-2	TRBJ1-3	TGTGCCAGCAGCCCCCCGGCGGTCTCTGGAAACACCATATATTTT	CASSPPAVSGNTIYF
TRBD1	-	TRBV28	TRBJ1-1	TGTGCCAGCAGCGGGACAGGGGGCACTGAAGCTTTCTTT	CASSGTGGTEAFF
TRBD1	-	TRBV9	TRBJ1-1	TGTGCCAGCAGCGTCGACGACAGGGGGGACACTGAAGCTTTCTTT	CASSVDDRGDTEAFF
-	-	TRBV6-6	TRBJ1-6	TGTGCCAGCAGTTATGCCCCACAGGGAGCATCACCCCTCCACTTT	CASSYAPQGASPLHF
-	-	TRBV28	TRBJ1-1	TGTGCCAGCAGGGTCCGGGCGGGGAACACTGAAGCTTTCTTT	CASRVRAGNTEAFF
-	-	TRBV14	TRBJ1-4	TGTGCCAGCAGCCACGATAGCAACGAAAAACTGTTTTTT	CASSHDSNEKLFF
TRBD1	-	TRBV14	TRBJ1-6	TGTGCCACCGATTCCCGGACAGGGAGAGTTTCACCCCTCCACTTT	CATDSRTGRVSPLHF
-	-	TRBV19	TRBJ1-1	TGTGCCAGTAGTTCCACGTACACGGAAAGGAACACTGAAGCTTTCTTT	CASSSTYTERNTEAFF
TRBD1	-	TRBV6-5	TRBJ1-5	TGTGCCAGCAGTCCGGGACAGGGTGGCAATCAGCCCCAGCATTTT	CASSPGQGGNQPQHF
-	-	TRBV5-5	TRBJ1-5	TGTGCCAGCAGCTTGGGCCAGGGGAGCAATCAGCCCCAGCATTTT	CASSLGQGSNQPQHF
TRBD1	-	TRBV5-4	TRBJ2-7	TGTGCCAGCAGCTATGGGACAGGGGCCCACGAGCAGTACTTC	CASSYGTGAHEQYF
-	-	TRBV19	TRBJ2-1	TGTGCCAGTAGTGTCTACCTAGGGGGGAATGAGCAGTTCTTC	CASSVYLGGNEQFF
-	-	TRBV2	TRBJ1-2	TGTGCCAGCAGAACGACAGTCGATAGTGGCTACACCTTC	CASRTTVDSGYTF
TRBD2	-	TRBV10-3	TRBJ2-1	TGTGCCATCAGTGTTGGGACTAGCGGGGCGGGTGAGCAGTTCTTC	CAISVGTSGAGEQFF
TRBD1	-	TRBV7-3	TRBJ1-1	TGTGCCAGCAGCTTAACTGGGACAGGGAACACTGAAGCTTTCTTT	CASSLTGTGNTEAFF
TRBD1	-	TRBV5-6	TRBJ1-5	TGTGCCAGCAGCCTTACAGGGGGCCTTTATAGCAATCAGCCCCAGCATTTT	CASSLTGGLYSNQPQHF
-	-	TRBV2	TRBJ2-7	TGTGCCAGCAGTGGCAGGGGCGGCACCTACGAGCAGTACTTC	CASSGRGGTYEQYF
-	-	TRBV5-1	TRBJ1-1	TGCGCCAGCAGCTTGGAGTTGAACACTGAAGCTTTCTTT	CASSLELNTEAFF
-	-	TRBV6-4	TRBJ2-3	TGTGCCAGCAGTGACGGGGCGGGGAGCACAGATACGCAGTATTTT	CASSDGAGSTDTQYF
-	-	TRBV7-3	TRBJ2-1	TGTGCCAGCTCCCCGGGGGCCAACAATGAGCAGTTCTTC	CASSPGANNEQFF
-	-	TRBV4-1	TRBJ1-3	TGCGCCAGCAGCCAAGGTCTCAGAGAACTTGGAAACACCATATATTTT	CASSQGLRELGNTIYF
TRBD1	-	TRBV19	TRBJ2-5	TGTGCCAGTAGTGGCCGGACAGGGGGGGCAGAGACCCAGTACTTC	CASSGRTGGAETQYF
-	few	TRBV12-3/TRBV12-4	TRBJ1-3	TGTGCCAGCAGCTTCCCTGGAAACACCATATATTTT	CASSFPGNTIYF
TRBD1	-	TRBV28	TRBJ1-2	TGTGCCACCTTCGGGACAGGCACGAAAAATTATGGCTACACCTTC	CATFGTGTKNYGYTF
TRBD1	-	TRBV7-9	TRBJ2-4	TGTGCCAGCAGCGCCGACAGGGGAGCCAAAAACATTCAGTACTTC	CASSADRGAKNIQYF
TRBD1	-	TRBV10-1	TRBJ2-3	TGCGCCAGCAGTGAGACCTCGACAGGGCTTAGCACAGATACGCAGTATTTT	CASSETSTGLSTDTQYF
-	-	TRBV11-2	TRBJ1-1	TGTGCCAGCAGCTCGGACAGGAACACTGAAGCTTTCTTT	CASSSDRNTEAFF
-	-	TRBV19	TRBJ1-6	TGTGCCAGTGAGACAGGAGCCTATAATTCACCCCTCCACTTT	CASETGAYNSPLHF
-	-	TRBV6-5	TRBJ1-2	TGTGCCAGCAGGACAGGATTATATGGCTACACCTTC	CASRTGLYGYTF
-	-	TRBV6-1	TRBJ2-7	TGTGCCACCGGGGCTGAGAAACCCTACGAGCAGTACTTC	CATGAEKPYEQYF